These T cell receptor beta chains were read from a single sample in a study of blood T cell repertoires in COVID-19. The data were produced by immunoSEQ multiplex PCR, yet TCRdb's version contains in-frame clones alone and is incomplete. The data contain around 200,000 clones, 85% to 90% of them singletons. The sample taken for sequencing was peripheral blood. These receptors came from an elderly man with acute or convalescent COVID-19. Each CDR3 is given with its conserved first and last residue.

v_gene	j_gene	CDR3aa
TRBV7-9	TRBJ1-4	CASSVGGPNEKLFF
TRBV10-3	TRBJ1-2	CAIRVQGHSYGYTF
TRBV18	TRBJ2-3	CASSPMSTDTQYF
TRBV19	TRBJ2-3	CASSIGGGGDTQYF
TRBV3-1/TRBV3-2	TRBJ2-3	CASSQGAGDTQYF
TRBV15	TRBJ2-1	CATSTGLAVNEQFF
TRBV20-1	TRBJ2-7	CSANLVYEQYF
TRBV7-8	TRBJ1-1	CASRVPGNTEAFF
TRBV6-4	TRBJ2-1	CASRREISYNEQFF
TRBV5-4	TRBJ2-7	CASSHAGGGTLSGEQYF
TRBV5-1	TRBJ1-2	CASSLDRFGYGYTF
TRBV28	TRBJ1-3	CASSSPHQGGNTIYF
TRBV6-5	TRBJ2-3	CASRKQGPTDTQYF
TRBV18	TRBJ2-1	CASSPWTSGDEQFF
TRBV5-4	TRBJ1-5	CASSLGGAGGEPQHF
TRBV4-1	TRBJ2-7	CASSQVQGGFYEQYF
TRBV11-2	TRBJ1-3	CASSLGPSGNTIYF
TRBV10-3	TRBJ1-1	CAISRTGDAEAFF
TRBV30	TRBJ2-7	CAWSPVHPAGVREQYF
TRBV14	TRBJ2-1	CASSQDLAGVSSVFF
TRBV19	TRBJ1-2	CASSIRGQANYGYTF
TRBV5-1	TRBJ2-5	CASSPRGISRETQYF
TRBV18	TRBJ2-5	CASSRQGMGLAGAQETQYF
TRBV19	TRBJ1-2	CASRGQGARGYTF
TRBV3-1/TRBV3-2	TRBJ1-5	CASSERGAVGNQPQHF
TRBV28	TRBJ2-1	CASSLMGLSGNEQFF
TRBV6-5	TRBJ2-5	CASSLDRGRGKTQYF
TRBV5-1	TRBJ2-1	CASSLGLAVEQFF
TRBV5-1	TRBJ2-3	CASSELDTQYF
TRBV5-3	TRBJ2-7	CARSPRGEDEQYF
TRBV18	TRBJ1-1	CASSPLLQGSTEAFF
TRBV27	TRBJ2-2	CASRLAGVVGELFF
TRBV7-2	TRBJ2-7	CASSLGTGGRSYEQYF
TRBV18	TRBJ1-5	CASSTGGPPTGQPQHF
TRBV5-1	TRBJ2-2	CASSLGLESGELFF
TRBV19	TRBJ2-2	CASSSSGRADTGELFF
TRBV5-8	TRBJ2-5	CASSLGGGTETQYF